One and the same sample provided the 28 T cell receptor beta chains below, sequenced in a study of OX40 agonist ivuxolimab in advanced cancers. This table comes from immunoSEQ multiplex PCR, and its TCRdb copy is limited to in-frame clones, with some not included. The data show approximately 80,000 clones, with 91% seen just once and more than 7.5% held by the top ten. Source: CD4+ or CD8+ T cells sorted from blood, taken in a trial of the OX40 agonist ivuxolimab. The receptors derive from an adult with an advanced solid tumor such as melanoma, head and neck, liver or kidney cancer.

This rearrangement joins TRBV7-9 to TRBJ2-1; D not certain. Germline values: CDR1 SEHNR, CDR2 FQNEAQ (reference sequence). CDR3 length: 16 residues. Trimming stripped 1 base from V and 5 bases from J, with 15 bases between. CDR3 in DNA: TGTGCCAGCAGCTTAGGGGTTTTTGTGGCTAACAATGAGCAGTTCTTC. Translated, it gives CASSLGVFVANNEQFF.

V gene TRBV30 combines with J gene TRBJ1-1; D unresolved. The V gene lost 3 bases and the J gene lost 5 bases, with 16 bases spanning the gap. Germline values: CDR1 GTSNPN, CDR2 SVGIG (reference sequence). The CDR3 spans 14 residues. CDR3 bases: TGTGCCTGGAGCGGACGGAATTTGATTACTGAAGCTTTCTTT. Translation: CAWSGRNLITEAFF.

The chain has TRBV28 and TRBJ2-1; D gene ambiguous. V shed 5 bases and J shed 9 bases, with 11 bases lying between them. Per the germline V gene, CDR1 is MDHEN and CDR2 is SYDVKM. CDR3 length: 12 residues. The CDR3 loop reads CASSLRRGEQFF. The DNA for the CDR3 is TGTGCCAGCAGTCTACGGCGCGGTGAGCAGTTCTTC.

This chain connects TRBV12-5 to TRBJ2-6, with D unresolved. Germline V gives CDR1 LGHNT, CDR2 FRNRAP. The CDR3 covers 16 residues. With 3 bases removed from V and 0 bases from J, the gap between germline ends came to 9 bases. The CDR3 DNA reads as TGTGCTAGTGGTTTAACCGTTAACTCTGGGGCCAACGTCCTGACTTTC. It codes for CASGLTVNSGANVLTF.

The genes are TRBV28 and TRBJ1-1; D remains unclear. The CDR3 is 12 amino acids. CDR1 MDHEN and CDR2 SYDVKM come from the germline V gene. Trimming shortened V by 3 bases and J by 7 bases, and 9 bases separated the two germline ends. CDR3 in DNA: TGTGCCAGCAGTTTTGCCCGGTATGAAGCTTTCTTT. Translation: CASSFARYEAFF.

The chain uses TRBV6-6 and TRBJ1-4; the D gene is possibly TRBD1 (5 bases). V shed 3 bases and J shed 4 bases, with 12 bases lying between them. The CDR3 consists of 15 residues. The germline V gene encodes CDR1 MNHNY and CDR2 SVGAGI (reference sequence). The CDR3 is CASSYAGRVNEKLFF. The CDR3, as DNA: TGTGCCAGCAGTTATGCGGGACGGGTTAATGAAAAACTGTTTTTT.

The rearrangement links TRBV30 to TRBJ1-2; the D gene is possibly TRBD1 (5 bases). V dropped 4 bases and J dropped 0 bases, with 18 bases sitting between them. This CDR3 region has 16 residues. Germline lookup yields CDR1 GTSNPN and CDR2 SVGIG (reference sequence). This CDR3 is CAWIADIIPPNYGYTF. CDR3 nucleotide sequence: TGTGCCTGGATCGCGGACATAATTCCCCCTAACTATGGCTACACCTTC.

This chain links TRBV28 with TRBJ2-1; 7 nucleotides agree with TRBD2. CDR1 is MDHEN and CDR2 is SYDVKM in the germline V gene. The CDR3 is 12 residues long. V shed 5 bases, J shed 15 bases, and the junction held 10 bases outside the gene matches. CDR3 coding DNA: TGTGCCAGCAGTCCCGGGAGGTTGGGTCGGTTCTTC. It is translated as CASSPGRLGRFF.

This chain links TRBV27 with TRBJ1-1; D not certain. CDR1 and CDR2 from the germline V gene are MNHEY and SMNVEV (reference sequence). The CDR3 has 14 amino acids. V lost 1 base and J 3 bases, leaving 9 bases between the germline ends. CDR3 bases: TGTGCCAGCAGTTTATTCCCCAGTTACACTGAAGCTTTCTTT. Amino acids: CASSLFPSYTEAFF.

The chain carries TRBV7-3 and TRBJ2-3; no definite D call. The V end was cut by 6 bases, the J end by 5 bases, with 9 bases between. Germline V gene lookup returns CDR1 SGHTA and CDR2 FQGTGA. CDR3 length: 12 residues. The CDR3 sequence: CASSSFGDTQYF. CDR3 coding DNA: TGTGCCAGCAGTTCCTTTGGAGATACGCAGTATTTT.

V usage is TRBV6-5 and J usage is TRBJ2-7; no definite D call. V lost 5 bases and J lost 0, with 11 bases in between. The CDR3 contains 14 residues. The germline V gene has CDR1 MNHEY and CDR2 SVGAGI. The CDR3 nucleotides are TGTGCCAGCAGTGAGTCCTACGGCTCCTACGAGCAGTACGTC. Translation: CASSESYGSYEQYV.

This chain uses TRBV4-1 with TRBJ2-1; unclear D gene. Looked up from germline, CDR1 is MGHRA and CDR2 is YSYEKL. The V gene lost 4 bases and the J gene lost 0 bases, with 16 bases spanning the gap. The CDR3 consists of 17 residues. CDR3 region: CASSPKIRQSSYNEQFF. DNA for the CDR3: TGCGCCAGCAGCCCCAAGATACGGCAGAGCTCCTACAATGAGCAGTTCTTC.

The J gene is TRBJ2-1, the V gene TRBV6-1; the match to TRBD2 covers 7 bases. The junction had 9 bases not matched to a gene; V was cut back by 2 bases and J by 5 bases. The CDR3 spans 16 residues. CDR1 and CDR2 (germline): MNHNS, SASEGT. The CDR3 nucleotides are TGTGCCAGCAGTGAAAGGGGAGCGGGGAAGGACAATGAGCAGTTCTTC. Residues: CASSERGAGKDNEQFF.

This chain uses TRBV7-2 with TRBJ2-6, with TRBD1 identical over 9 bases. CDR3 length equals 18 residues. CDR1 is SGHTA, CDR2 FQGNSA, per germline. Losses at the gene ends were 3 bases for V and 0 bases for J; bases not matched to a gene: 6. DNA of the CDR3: TGTGCCAGCAGCTTCAGGACAGGGGATCCCTCTGGGGCCAACGTCCTGACTTTC. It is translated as CASSFRTGDPSGANVLTF. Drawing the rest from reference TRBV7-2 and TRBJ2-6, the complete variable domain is GAGVSQSPSNKVTEKGKDVELRCDPISGHTALYWYRQSLGQGLEFLIYFQGNSAPDKSGLPSDRFSAERTGGSVSTLTIQRTQQEDSAVYLCASSFRTGDPSGANVLTFGAGSRLTVL.

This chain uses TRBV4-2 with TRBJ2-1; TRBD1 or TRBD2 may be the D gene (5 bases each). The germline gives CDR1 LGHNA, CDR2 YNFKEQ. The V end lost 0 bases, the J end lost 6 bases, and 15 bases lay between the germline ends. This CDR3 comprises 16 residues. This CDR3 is CASSQDQGEGRNEQFF. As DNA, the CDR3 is TGTGCCAGCAGCCAAGATCAGGGTGAGGGCCGCAATGAGCAGTTCTTC.

CDR3 in amino acids: CASSLQGDIPGNTIYF. In DNA form, the CDR3 reads TGTGCCAGCAGCTTACAAGGGGATATTCCTGGAAACACCATATATTTT. The chain uses TRBV5-6 and TRBJ1-3, with a tentative D call TRBD1 (5 bases). The CDR3 is made up of 16 amino acids. The V end was cut by 2 bases, the J end by 2 bases, with 14 bases between. CDR1 and CDR2 from the germline V gene are SGHDT and YYEEEE. The variable domain in full, completed from reference TRBV5-6 and TRBJ1-3, reads DAGVTQSPTHLIKTRGQQVTLRCSPKSGHDTVSWYQQALGQGPQFIFQYYEEEERQRGNFPDRFSGHQFPNYSSELNVNALLLGDSALYLCASSLQGDIPGNTIYFGEGSWLTVV.

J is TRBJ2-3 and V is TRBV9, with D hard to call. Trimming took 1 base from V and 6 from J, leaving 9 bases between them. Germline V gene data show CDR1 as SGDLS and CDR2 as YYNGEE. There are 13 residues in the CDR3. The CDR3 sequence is CASSVSRTDTQYF. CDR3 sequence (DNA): TGTGCCAGCAGCGTAAGTCGGACGGATACGCAGTATTTT.

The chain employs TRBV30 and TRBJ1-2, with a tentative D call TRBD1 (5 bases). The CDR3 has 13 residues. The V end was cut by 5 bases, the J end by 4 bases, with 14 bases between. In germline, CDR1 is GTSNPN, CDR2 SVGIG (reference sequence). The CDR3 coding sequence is TGTGCCTGGGGGTGGGGGGGTAGCTATGGCTACACCTTC. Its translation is CAWGWGGSYGYTF.

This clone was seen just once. The CDR3 spells CASSSLAEEETQYF. For the CDR3, the DNA is TGTGCCAGCAGCTCATTAGCGGAGGAGGAGACCCAGTACTTC. The chain recombines TRBV11-2 with TRBJ2-5, with TRBD2 as a possible D gene (6 bases). Germline assignment: CDR1 SGHAT and CDR2 FQNNGV. This CDR3 has 14 residues. The V end lost 4 bases, the J end lost 5 bases, and 14 bases lay between the germline ends.

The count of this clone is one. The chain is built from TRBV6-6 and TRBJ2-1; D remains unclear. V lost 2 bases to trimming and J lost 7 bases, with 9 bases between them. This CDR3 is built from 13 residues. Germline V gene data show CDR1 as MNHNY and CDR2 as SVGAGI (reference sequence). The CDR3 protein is CASSYGVRNEQFF. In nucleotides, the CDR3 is TGTGCCAGCAGTTACGGGGTTAGGAATGAGCAGTTCTTC.

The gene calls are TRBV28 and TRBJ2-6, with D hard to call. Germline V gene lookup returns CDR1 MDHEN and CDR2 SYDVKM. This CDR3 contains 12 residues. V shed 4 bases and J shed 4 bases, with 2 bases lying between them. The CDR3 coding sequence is TGTGCCAGCAGTTCGGGGGCCAACGTCCTGACTTTC. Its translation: CASSSGANVLTF.

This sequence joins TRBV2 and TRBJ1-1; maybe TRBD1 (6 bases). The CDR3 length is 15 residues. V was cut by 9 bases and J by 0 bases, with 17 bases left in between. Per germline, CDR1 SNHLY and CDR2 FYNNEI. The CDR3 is CASISPGHLNTEAFF. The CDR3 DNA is TGTGCCAGTATATCCCCGGGACATCTGAACACTGAAGCTTTCTTT.

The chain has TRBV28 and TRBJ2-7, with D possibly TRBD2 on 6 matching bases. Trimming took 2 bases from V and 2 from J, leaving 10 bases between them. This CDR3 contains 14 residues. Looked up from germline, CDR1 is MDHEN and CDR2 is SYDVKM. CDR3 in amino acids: CASSLGRRAYEQYF. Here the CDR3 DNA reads TGTGCCAGCAGTTTAGGCCGGAGGGCCTACGAGCAGTACTTC.

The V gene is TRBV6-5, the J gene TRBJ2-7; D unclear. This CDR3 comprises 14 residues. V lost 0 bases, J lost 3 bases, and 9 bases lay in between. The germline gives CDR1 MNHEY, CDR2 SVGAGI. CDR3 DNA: TGTGCCAGCAGTTACTCGGAACAGTTCTACGAGCAGTACTTC. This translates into CASSYSEQFYEQYF.

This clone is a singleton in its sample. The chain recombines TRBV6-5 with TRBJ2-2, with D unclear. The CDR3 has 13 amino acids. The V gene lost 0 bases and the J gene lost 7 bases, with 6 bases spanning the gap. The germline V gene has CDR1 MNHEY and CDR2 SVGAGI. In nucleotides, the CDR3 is TGTGCCAGCAGTTACTCGAATGTCGGGGAGCTGTTTTTT. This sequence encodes CASSYSNVGELFF.

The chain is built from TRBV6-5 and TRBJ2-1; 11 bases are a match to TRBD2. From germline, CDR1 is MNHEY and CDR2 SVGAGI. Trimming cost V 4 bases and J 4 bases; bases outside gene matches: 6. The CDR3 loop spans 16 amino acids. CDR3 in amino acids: CASSLTGLAVYNEQFF. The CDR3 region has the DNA TGTGCCAGCAGTTTGACGGGACTAGCGGTGTACAATGAGCAGTTCTTC.

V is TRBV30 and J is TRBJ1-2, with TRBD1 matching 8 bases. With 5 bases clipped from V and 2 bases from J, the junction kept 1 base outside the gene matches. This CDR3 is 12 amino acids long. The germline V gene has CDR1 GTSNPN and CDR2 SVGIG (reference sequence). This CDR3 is CAWSGGNYGYTF. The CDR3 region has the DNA TGTGCCTGGTCAGGGGGCAACTATGGCTACACCTTC. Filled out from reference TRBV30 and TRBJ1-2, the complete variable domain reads SQTIHQWPATLVQPVGSPLSLECTVEGTSNPNLYWYRQAAGRGLQLLFYSVGIGQISSEVPQNLSASRPQDRQFILSSKKLLLSDSGFYLCAWSGGNYGYTFGSGTRLTVV.

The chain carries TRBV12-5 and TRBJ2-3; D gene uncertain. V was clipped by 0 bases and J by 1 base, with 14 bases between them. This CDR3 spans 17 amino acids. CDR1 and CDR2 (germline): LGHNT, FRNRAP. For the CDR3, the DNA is TGTGCTAGTGGTTTGGTACTCGGGCCTTCCGGCACAGATACGCAGTATTTT. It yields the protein CASGLVLGPSGTDTQYF.